One sample yielded the 13 T cell receptor beta chains listed below, sequenced in a study of T cells in localized non-small cell lung cancer. Assay: immunoSEQ multiplex PCR; the TCRdb copy retains only in-frame clones and omits some. The sample lists approximately 24,000 clones, 85% to 95% occurring once. This sample comprised peripheral blood, obtained before any cancer treatment. The receptors come from a female donor over 55 with stage II squamous cell lung carcinoma.

As regards this clone: The sample carries other DNA sequences with the same CDR3. This sequence joins TRBV29-1 and TRBJ2-1; TRBD2 aligns across 9 bases. The V gene end was trimmed by 4 bases and the J gene end by 3 bases; junction bases not matched to a gene: 1. The germline gives CDR1 SQVTM, CDR2 ANQGSEA. The CDR3 has 13 amino acids. In DNA, the CDR3 is TGCAGCGTTGGCGGGAGGGACTACAATGAGCAGTTCTTC. Its protein is CSVGGRDYNEQFF.

The gene calls are TRBV4-1 and TRBJ2-1; D may match TRBD1 or TRBD2 (6 bases each). V gave up 4 bases and J gave up 8 bases, with 21 bases separating them. Germline assignment: CDR1 MGHRA and CDR2 YSYEKL. This CDR3 is built from 16 residues. CDR3 sequence: CASSPPRRDMFYEQFF. The CDR3 DNA reads TGCGCCAGCAGCCCTCCCAGGAGGGACATGTTCTATGAGCAGTTCTTC.

V and J are TRBV9 and TRBJ2-5; D is perhaps TRBD2 (6 bases). CDR1 and CDR2 (germline): SGDLS, YYNGEE. The CDR3 spans 15 residues. The V gene lost 2 bases and the J gene lost 2 bases, with 13 bases spanning the gap. In DNA form, the CDR3 reads TGTGCCAGCAGCGTCTTAGGTGGGACTCAAGAGACCCAGTACTTC. Amino acids: CASSVLGGTQETQYF.

The chain uses TRBV18 and TRBJ1-6; TRBD1 aligns across 9 bases. The CDR3 is 13 residues long. V gave up 5 bases and J gave up 8 bases; unmatched junction bases: 1. CDR1 and CDR2 (germline): KGHSH, LQKENI. CDR3 loop: CASSRDRDSPLHF. CDR3 DNA sequence: TGTGCCAGCTCAAGGGACAGGGATTCACCCCTCCACTTT.

V gene TRBV30 combines with J gene TRBJ2-2; 14 bases are a match to TRBD2. The V and J ends lost 7 bases and 9 bases, in that order; junction bases with no gene match: 10. Germline V CDR1 and CDR2: GTSNPN, SVGIG (reference sequence). The CDR3 loop spans 15 amino acids. The CDR3 region has the DNA TGTGCCTTTCCTGGACTAGCGGGAGGTGGACGGGAGCTGTTTTTT. Protein: CAFPGLAGGGRELFF.

V usage is TRBV14 and J usage is TRBJ2-1; D is unresolved. Germline assignment: CDR1 SGHDN and CDR2 FVKESK. The CDR3 consists of 16 residues. Trimming removed 1 base from V and 0 bases from J, with 10 bases in between. CDR3 loop: CASSQGYKSSYNEQFF. The CDR3 DNA sequence: TGTGCCAGCAGCCAAGGTTATAAAAGCTCCTACAATGAGCAGTTCTTC.

V is TRBV5-1 and J is TRBJ2-1; perhaps TRBD1 as D (6 bases). The CDR3 spans 15 residues. V shed 4 bases and J shed 3 bases, with 14 bases lying between them. The germline gives CDR1 SGHRS, CDR2 YFSETQ. CDR3 sequence reads: CASSPGQTSYNEQFF. Here the CDR3 DNA reads TGCGCCAGCAGCCCCGGACAGACCAGCTACAATGAGCAGTTCTTC.

The V and J genes are TRBV7-2 and TRBJ1-2, with TRBD1 matching over 8 bases. Germline CDR1 and CDR2: SGHTA and FQGNSA. The CDR3 is 16 amino acids. The V and J ends lost 1 base and 4 bases, in that order; junction bases with no gene match: 8. The chain's CDR3 is CASSLGRDRTSYGYTF. DNA of the CDR3: TGTGCCAGCAGCTTAGGACGGGACAGGACGAGCTATGGCTACACCTTC. Supplemented by reference TRBV7-2 and TRBJ1-2, the full variable domain reads GAGVSQSPSNKVTEKGKDVELRCDPISGHTALYWYRQSLGQGLEFLIYFQGNSAPDKSGLPSDRFSAERTGGSVSTLTIQRTQQEDSAVYLCASSLGRDRTSYGYTFGSGTRLTVV.

The V call is TRBV11-2, the J call TRBJ2-3, with 7 bases that match TRBD2. V trimming: 1 base; J trimming: 8 bases; junction bases outside the gene matches: 6. Germline values: CDR1 SGHAT, CDR2 FQNNGV. The CDR3 sequence is 14 residues long. The DNA for the CDR3 is TGTGCCAGCAGCTTAGGTACTAGCGTTGGTACGCAGTATTTT. This gives the protein CASSLGTSVGTQYF.

The rearrangement joins TRBV2 to TRBJ1-3, with 9 bases matching TRBD1. The CDR3 loop spans 15 amino acids. CDR1 and CDR2 from the germline V gene are SNHLY and FYNNEI. The V segment lost 6 bases and the J segment 6 bases; nucleotides outside the gene matches: 9. CDR3 protein: CASSVMGQGVNTIYF. CDR3 DNA sequence: TGTGCCAGCAGCGTCATGGGACAGGGAGTAAACACCATATATTTT.

The J gene is TRBJ2-7, the V gene TRBV30; TRBD2 aligns across 8 bases. This CDR3 has 14 amino acids. Germline values: CDR1 GTSNPN, CDR2 SVGIG (reference sequence). Trimming at V came to 8 bases and at J to 3 bases, leaving 12 bases not matched to a gene. This CDR3 is CARGLAGGGYEQYF. The CDR3 DNA sequence: TGTGCCCGCGGCCTGGCGGGAGGCGGCTACGAGCAGTACTTC.

The V and J genes are TRBV7-9 and TRBJ2-7, with 10 bases identical to TRBD2. Germline CDR1 is SEHNR and CDR2 is FQNEAQ (reference sequence). The junction had 9 bases not matched to a gene; V was cut back by 2 bases and J by 5 bases. CDR3 size: 16 residues. CDR3 sequence: CASSLSSGSSRDEQYF. DNA of the CDR3: TGTGCCAGCAGCTTATCTAGCGGGAGTAGTCGCGACGAGCAGTACTTC.

This chain connects TRBV5-4 to TRBJ2-7, with no clear D. Germline lookup yields CDR1 SGHNT and CDR2 YYREEE (reference sequence). CDR3 length equals 11 residues. Trimming shortened V by 1 base and J by 7 bases, and 6 bases separated the two germline ends. The CDR3 loop is CASSLSWEQYF. The CDR3 DNA is TGTGCCAGCAGCTTGTCGTGGGAGCAGTACTTC.